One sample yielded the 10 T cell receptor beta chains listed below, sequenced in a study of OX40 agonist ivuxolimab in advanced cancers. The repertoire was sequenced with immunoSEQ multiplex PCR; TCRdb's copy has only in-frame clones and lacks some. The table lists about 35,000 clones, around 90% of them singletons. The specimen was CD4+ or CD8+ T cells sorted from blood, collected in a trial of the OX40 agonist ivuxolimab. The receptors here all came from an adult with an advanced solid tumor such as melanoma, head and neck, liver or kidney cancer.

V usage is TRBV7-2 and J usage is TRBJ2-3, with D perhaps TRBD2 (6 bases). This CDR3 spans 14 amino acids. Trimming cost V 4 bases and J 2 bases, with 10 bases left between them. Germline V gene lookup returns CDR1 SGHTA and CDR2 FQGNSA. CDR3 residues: CASSWRGSTDTQYF. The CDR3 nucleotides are TGTGCCAGCAGCTGGCGGGGATCCACAGATACGCAGTATTTT. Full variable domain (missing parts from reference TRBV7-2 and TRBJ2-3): GAGVSQSPSNKVTEKGKDVELRCDPISGHTALYWYRQSLGQGLEFLIYFQGNSAPDKSGLPSDRFSAERTGGSVSTLTIQRTQQEDSAVYLCASSWRGSTDTQYFGPGTRLTVL.

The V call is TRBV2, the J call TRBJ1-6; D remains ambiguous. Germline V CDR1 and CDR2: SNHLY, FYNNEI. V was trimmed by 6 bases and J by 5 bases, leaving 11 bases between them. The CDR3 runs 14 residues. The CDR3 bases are TGTGCCAGCAGGGCCATCGGGAATAATTCACCCCTCCACTTT. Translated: CASRAIGNNSPLHF.

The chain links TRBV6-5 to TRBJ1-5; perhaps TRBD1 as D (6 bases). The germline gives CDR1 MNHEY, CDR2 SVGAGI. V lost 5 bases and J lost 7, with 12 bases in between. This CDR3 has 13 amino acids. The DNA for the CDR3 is TGTGCCAGCAGTACCCAGGGGAGGCAGCCCCAGCATTTT. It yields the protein CASSTQGRQPQHF.

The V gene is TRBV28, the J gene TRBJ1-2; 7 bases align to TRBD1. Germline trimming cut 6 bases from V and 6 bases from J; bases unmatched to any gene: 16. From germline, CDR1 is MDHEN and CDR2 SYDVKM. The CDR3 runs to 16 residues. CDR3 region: CASSPPARQGDDGYTF. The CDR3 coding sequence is TGTGCCAGCAGCCCCCCCGCAAGACAGGGAGATGATGGCTACACCTTC.

The CDR3 DNA reads TGCGCCAGCAGCCAAGATGGAGGTCGACAGGGCCGAAACACCATATATTTT. As protein: CASSQDGGRQGRNTIYF. V is TRBV4-1 and J is TRBJ1-3; 7 nucleotides match TRBD1. J lost 5 bases, V lost 0 bases, and 10 bases had no gene match. The CDR3 runs to 17 residues. The germline gives CDR1 MGHRA, CDR2 YSYEKL.

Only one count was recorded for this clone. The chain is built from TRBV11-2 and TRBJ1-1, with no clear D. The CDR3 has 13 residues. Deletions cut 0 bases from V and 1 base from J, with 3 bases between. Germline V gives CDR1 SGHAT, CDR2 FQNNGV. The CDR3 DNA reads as TGTGCCAGCAGCTTAGATTGGAACACTGAAGCTTTCTTT. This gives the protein CASSLDWNTEAFF.

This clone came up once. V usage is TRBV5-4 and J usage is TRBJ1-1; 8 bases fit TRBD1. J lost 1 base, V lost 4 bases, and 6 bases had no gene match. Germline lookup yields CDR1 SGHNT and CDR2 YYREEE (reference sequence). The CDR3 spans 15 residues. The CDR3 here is CASSPSGQGNTEAFF. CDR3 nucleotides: TGTGCCAGCAGCCCCTCTGGACAGGGGAACACTGAAGCTTTCTTT.

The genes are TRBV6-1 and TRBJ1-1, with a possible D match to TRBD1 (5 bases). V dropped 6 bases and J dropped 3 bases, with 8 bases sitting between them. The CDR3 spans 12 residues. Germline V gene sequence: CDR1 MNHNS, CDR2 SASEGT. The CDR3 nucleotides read TGTGCCAGCAGGAGGGGCGACACTGAAGCTTTCTTT. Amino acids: CASRRGDTEAFF.

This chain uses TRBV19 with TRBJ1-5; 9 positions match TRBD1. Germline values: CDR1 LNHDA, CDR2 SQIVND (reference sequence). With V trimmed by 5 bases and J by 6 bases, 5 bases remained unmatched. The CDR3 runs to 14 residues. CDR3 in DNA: TGTGCCAGTAGTCCAACAGGGGGCGGTCAGCCCCAGCATTTT. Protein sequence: CASSPTGGGQPQHF.

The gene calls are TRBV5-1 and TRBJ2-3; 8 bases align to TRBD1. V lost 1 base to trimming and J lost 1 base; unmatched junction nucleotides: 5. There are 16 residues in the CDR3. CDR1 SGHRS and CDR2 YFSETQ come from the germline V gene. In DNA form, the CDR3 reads TGCGCCAGCAGCTTGACGTCGGACAGGGGCACAGATACGCAGTATTTT. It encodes CASSLTSDRGTDTQYF.